The rows below give T cell receptor beta chains drawn from one sample of a study of control samples from healthy donors and cancer patients. The data were produced by immunoSEQ multiplex PCR, yet TCRdb's version contains in-frame clones alone and is incomplete. The sample has around 99,000 clones, 90% seen once. The sequenced sample consisted of blood. These receptors all stem from a human donor in good health. The donor label of this sample is uncertain. CDR3s include the opening cysteine and the closing phenylalanine or tryptophan. A D gene is named only where the DNA matches it firmly. Not all rows give a size; the values are once, few, many and, for expanded clones, a class.

V gene	clone size	D gene	J gene	CDR3 DNA	CDR3 protein
TRBV14	once	NA	TRBJ2-1	TGTGCCAGCAGCCTCGGGACGGGAAATGAGCAGTTCTTC	CASSLGTGNEQFF
TRBV5-1	NA	TRBD1	TRBJ1-4	TGCGCCAGCAGCACCATGGGGACAGCGAATGAAAAACTGTTTTTT	CASSTMGTANEKLFF
TRBV12-5	NA	NA	TRBJ2-5	TGTGCTAGTGGTTGGACCCGACCGAATCAAGAGACCCAGTACTTC	CASGWTRPNQETQYF
TRBV27	once	TRBD1	TRBJ1-5	TGTGCCAGCAGTTACGGGACAGGGGATCAGCCCCAGCATTTT	CASSYGTGDQPQHF
TRBV30	few	NA	TRBJ1-2	TGTGCCTGGACCGGGACGGGAACACGTTCGGCTGATGGCTACACCTTC	CAWTGTGTRSADGYTF
TRBV5-1	once	TRBD1	TRBJ1-2	TGCGCCAGCAGCTTCACAGGGGTCGGTACCTATGGCTACACCTTC	CASSFTGVGTYGYTF
TRBV4-1	NA	NA	TRBJ2-7	TGCGCCAGCAGCCAAGCAGGGGAGGCCTACGAGCAGTACTTC	CASSQAGEAYEQYF
TRBV6-5	NA	NA	TRBJ2-4	TGTGCCAGCCATGGCTTTGGGGCCAAAAACATTCAGTACTTC	CASHGFGAKNIQYF
TRBV3-1/TRBV3-2	NA	NA	TRBJ2-6	TGTGCCAGCAGCCAAGGAAGCCTGGGATTTGTCTCTGGGGCCAACGTCCTGACTTTC	CASSQGSLGFVSGANVLTF
TRBV6-4	NA	TRBD1	TRBJ2-6	TGTGCCAGCAGTGACTCGGACAGGGGAGATGGGGCCAACGTCCTGACTTTC	CASSDSDRGDGANVLTF
TRBV12-3/TRBV12-4	NA	NA	TRBJ2-1	TGTGCCAGCAGCGTCTTCCCAGGGTCGGAGCAGTTCTTC	CASSVFPGSEQFF
TRBV2	NA	NA	TRBJ1-1	TGTGCCAGCAGGGGACTGCCGAACACTGAAGCTTTCTTT	CASRGLPNTEAFF
TRBV19	NA	NA	TRBJ2-7	TGTGCCAGTAGTATCCTCCCTGGGGGGGCTTCCTACGAGCAGTACTTC	CASSILPGGASYEQYF
TRBV5-1	once	TRBD1	TRBJ1-1	TGCGCCAGCAGCAGAACAGGGGAGGGGGCTTTCTTT	CASSRTGEGAFF
TRBV11-2	NA	NA	TRBJ2-3	TGTGCCAGCAGCTTACAGGGAGCAGATACGCAGTATTTT	CASSLQGADTQYF
TRBV5-4	NA	TRBD2	TRBJ2-3	TGTGCCAGCAGCCCCCGGCCCGCGGGGGAGGCAGATACGCAGTATTTT	CASSPRPAGEADTQYF